The sequence of this TCR beta chain was determined in a study of blood T cell repertoires in COVID-19. Study-wide context: PBMCs, B-cell-depleted T cells, or T cells were the source of the cDNA or gDNA that made up the material.

Using immunoSEQ multiplex PCR, the repertoire was profiled, and TCRdb retains in-frame clones only, with some absent. Found here are a few hundred thousand clones, around nine tenths of them singletons; the top ten hold roughly a sixth. Trimming took 6 bases from V and 3 from J; bases not matched to a gene: 6. CDR1 and CDR2 from the germline V gene are SGHKS and YYEKEE (reference sequence). There are 15 residues in the CDR3. Seattle researchers signed up patients amid active infection and tracked them longitudinally. The receptor comes from a man aged 45-65 years with COVID-19, enrolled during active disease. Material for sequencing was peripheral blood. The chain employs TRBV5-5 and TRBJ2-2; 9 nucleotides agree with TRBD1. CDR3 region: CASTVQGAYTGELFF. In nucleotides, the CDR3 is TGTGCCAGCACAGTACAGGGGGCGTACACCGGGGAGCTGTTTTTT. The entire variable domain, with the rest obtained from reference TRBV5-5 and TRBJ2-2, is as follows: DAGVTQSPTHLIKTRGQQVTLRCSPISGHKSVSWYQQVLGQGPQFIFQYYEKEERGRGNFPDRFSARQFPNYSSELNVNALLLGDSALYLCASTVQGAYTGELFFGEGSRLTVL.